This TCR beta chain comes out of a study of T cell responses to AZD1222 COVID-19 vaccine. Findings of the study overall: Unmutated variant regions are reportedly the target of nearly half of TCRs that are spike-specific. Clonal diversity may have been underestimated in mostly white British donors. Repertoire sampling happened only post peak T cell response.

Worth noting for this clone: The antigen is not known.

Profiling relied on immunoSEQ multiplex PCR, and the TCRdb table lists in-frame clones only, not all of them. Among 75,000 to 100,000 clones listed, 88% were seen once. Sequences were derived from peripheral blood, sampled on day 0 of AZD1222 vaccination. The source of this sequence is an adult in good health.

The CDR3 DNA sequence: TGTGCCAGCAGTTCCCGAGCGGGACAGGGAAAATATAATTCACCCCTCCACTTT. This encodes CASSSRAGQGKYNSPLHF. The chain employs TRBV27 and TRBJ1-6; TRBD1 matches 9 bases. The trim removed 4 bases at V and 4 bases at J, leaving 11 bases unmatched. CDR1 MNHEY and CDR2 SMNVEV come from the germline V gene (reference sequence). The CDR3 has 18 amino acids.